These 9 T cell receptor beta chains originate from one sample sequenced in a study of shared clonotypes between healthy human individuals. Sequencing was performed with immunoSEQ multiplex PCR; in TCRdb, only in-frame clones are kept and a portion is missing. The sample has more than 1.2 million clones, approximately 98.5% seen once. Sequencing was done on a sample of naive CD4+ T cells sorted from blood. Specified subset: CD45RA+ positively selected. These receptors all stem from a man aged 25-40 years in good health.

This rearrangement joins TRBV6-6 to TRBJ2-1, with a weak D call TRBD1 (6 bases). The length of the CDR3 is 14 residues. Germline V gives CDR1 MNHNY, CDR2 SVGAGI (reference sequence). Trimming shortened V by 7 bases and J by 4 bases, and 14 bases separated the two germline ends. CDR3 bases: TGTGCCAGCACCTTGACAGGCACATACAATGAGCAGTTCTTC. Translation: CASTLTGTYNEQFF.

This chain connects TRBV7-8 to TRBJ1-5, with 7 bases lining up with TRBD1. V shed 4 bases and J 5 bases; nucleotides not matched to a gene: 2. CDR3 length: 13 residues. Germline loops: CDR1 SGHVS, CDR2 FQNEAQ. CDR3 DNA: TGTGCCAGCAGCTGGGACAGAGATCAGCCCCAGCATTTT. Its protein product is CASSWDRDQPQHF.

J is TRBJ2-7 and V is TRBV11-2; D is unresolved. The germline gives CDR1 SGHAT, CDR2 FQNNGV. V was shortened by 5 bases and J by 0 bases, with 17 bases between the two germline ends. The CDR3 totals 16 residues. This chain's CDR3 is CASSPPHGRSSYEQYF. The CDR3 DNA sequence: TGTGCCAGCAGCCCCCCTCATGGGCGGAGCTCCTACGAGCAGTACTTC.

V usage is TRBV13 and J usage is TRBJ2-2; 7 positions agree with TRBD2. The V and J ends lost 5 bases and 6 bases, in that order; junction bases with no gene match: 12. CDR3 length: 16 amino acids. CDR1 and CDR2 from the germline V gene are PRHDT and FYEKMQ (reference sequence). CDR3 nucleotides: TGTGCCAGCAGCCCTCGCCTGGCGGGAGATCCCGGGGAGCTGTTTTTT. It yields the protein CASSPRLAGDPGELFF. The whole variable domain, remainder taken from reference TRBV13 and TRBJ2-2, is AAGVIQSPRHLIKEKRETATLKCYPIPRHDTVYWYQQGPGQDPQFLISFYEKMQSDKGSIPDRFSAQQFSDYHSELNMSSLELGDSALYFCASSPRLAGDPGELFFGEGSRLTVL.

This clone was recorded once. This sequence joins TRBV18 and TRBJ2-5, with 8 bases matching TRBD2. The CDR3 extends over 12 amino acids. The V gene end was trimmed by 8 bases and the J gene end by 4 bases; junction bases not matched to a gene: 3. Germline lookup yields CDR1 KGHSH and CDR2 LQKENI. The CDR3 sequence is CASAGGAETQYF. The CDR3 nucleotides are TGTGCCAGCGCCGGGGGGGCAGAGACCCAGTACTTC.

The chain recombines TRBV29-1 with TRBJ2-3, with unresolved D. CDR1 and CDR2 from the germline V gene are SQVTM and ANQGSEA. The CDR3 is 12 residues long. The V end was cut by 5 bases, the J end by 1 base, with 7 bases between. CDR3 coding DNA: TGCAGCGTTCCCAGCGGCACAGATACGCAGTATTTT. Its translation: CSVPSGTDTQYF.

This chain links TRBV5-1 with TRBJ1-1; 8 nucleotides line up with TRBD1. Germline V gene lookup returns CDR1 SGHRS and CDR2 YFSETQ. Losses at the gene ends were 4 bases for V and 3 bases for J; bases not matched to a gene: 11. The CDR3 is 16 amino acids. CDR3 sequence (DNA): TGCGCCAGCAGCCGGGCAGGGGGCCCCTCTTACACTGAAGCTTTCTTT. Translation: CASSRAGGPSYTEAFF.

Note on this clone: Within the sample, other DNA sequences also encode this same CDR3. The V gene is TRBV5-1, the J gene TRBJ2-2, with 7 positions matching TRBD2. Germline V lookup: CDR1 SGHRS, CDR2 YFSETQ. This CDR3 contains 15 residues. V lost 6 bases to trimming and J lost 7 bases; unmatched junction nucleotides: 12. The CDR3 region is CASNEVGPGGGELFF. Written as DNA, the CDR3 is TGCGCCAGCAACGAAGTGGGGCCGGGGGGCGGGGAGCTGTTTTTT.

The J gene is TRBJ1-1, the V gene TRBV7-3, with a weak D call TRBD1 (5 bases). Germline CDR1 reads SGHTA; CDR2 reads FQGTGA. The CDR3 runs 13 residues. V lost 8 bases to trimming and J lost 1 base, with 11 bases between them. Here the CDR3 DNA reads TGTGCCAGCGCCGGGACGGCGAACACTGAAGCTTTCTTT. It translates to CASAGTANTEAFF.